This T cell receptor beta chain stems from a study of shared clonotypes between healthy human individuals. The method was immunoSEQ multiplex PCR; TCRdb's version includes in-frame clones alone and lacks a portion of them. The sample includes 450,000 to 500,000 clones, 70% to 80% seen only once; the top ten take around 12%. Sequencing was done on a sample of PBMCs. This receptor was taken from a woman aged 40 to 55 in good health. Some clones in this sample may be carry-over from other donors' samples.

CDR3 loop: CASSPRQGGTNTEAFF. The CDR3 coding sequence is TGTGCCAGCTCACCTCGACAAGGGGGTACGAACACTGAAGCTTTCTTT. This rearrangement joins TRBV18 to TRBJ1-1, with D perhaps TRBD1 (6 bases). The germline V gene encodes CDR1 KGHSH and CDR2 LQKENI. V gave up 3 bases and J gave up 1 base, with 15 bases separating them. This CDR3 comprises 16 residues. The full variable domain, in which reference TRBV18 and TRBJ1-1 provide the parts outside the CDR3, is NAGVMQNPRHLVRRRGQEARLRCSPMKGHSHVYWYRQLPEEGLKFMVYLQKENIIDESGMPKERFSAEFPKEGPSILRIQQVVRGDSAAYFCASSPRQGGTNTEAFFGQGTRLTVV.